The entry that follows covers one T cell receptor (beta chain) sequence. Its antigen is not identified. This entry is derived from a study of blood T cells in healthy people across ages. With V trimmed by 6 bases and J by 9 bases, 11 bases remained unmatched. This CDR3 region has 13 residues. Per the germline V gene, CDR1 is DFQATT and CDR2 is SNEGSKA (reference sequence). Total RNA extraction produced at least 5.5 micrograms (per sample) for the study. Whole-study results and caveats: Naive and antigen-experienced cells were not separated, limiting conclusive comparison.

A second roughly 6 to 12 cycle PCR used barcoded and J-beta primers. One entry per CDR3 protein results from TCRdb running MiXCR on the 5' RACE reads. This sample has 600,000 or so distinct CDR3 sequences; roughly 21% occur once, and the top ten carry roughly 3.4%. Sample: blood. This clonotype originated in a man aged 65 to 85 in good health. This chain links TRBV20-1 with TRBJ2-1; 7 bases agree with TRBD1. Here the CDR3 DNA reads TGCAGTGCCAGGGGGATCGCGAATTCTGAGCAGTTCTTC. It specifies CSARGIANSEQFF.